The rows below give T cell receptor beta chains drawn from one sample of a study of shared T cell receptors in the human thymus. Clones were sequenced by immunoSEQ multiplex PCR, and TCRdb holds only the in-frame ones, with some missing. The sample holds approximately 580,000 clones, more than 75% seen once. These data were also filed under a second study, of human thymus T cells.

The sample consisted of thymocytes. The receptors stem from a boy younger than two with a congenital heart defect. The CDR3 runs from the conserved cysteine through the conserved F or W.

J gene: TRBJ2-7; CDR3 length: 17; V gene: TRBV9; CDR3 protein: CAIRWTSGTRLGYEQYF
J gene: TRBJ1-1; CDR3 length: 15; V gene: TRBV19; CDR3 protein: CASSPQGQLVTEAFF
J gene: TRBJ2-7; CDR3 length: 12; V gene: TRBV5-6; CDR3 protein: CASSFTGGEQYF
J gene: TRBJ2-1; CDR3 length: 14; V gene: TRBV2; CDR3 protein: CASKTGGFSDEQFF
J gene: TRBJ2-1; CDR3 length: 18; V gene: TRBV4-3; CDR3 protein: CASSPTPVTSGPYNEQFF
J gene: TRBJ2-2; CDR3 length: 17; V gene: TRBV4-3; CDR3 protein: CASSQPGTRSNTGELFF
J gene: TRBJ2-2; CDR3 length: 17; V gene: TRBV2; CDR3 protein: CASSEEWVAGFTGELFF
J gene: TRBJ2-7; CDR3 length: 14; V gene: TRBV7-8; CDR3 protein: CASSLGQGAYEQYF
J gene: TRBJ1-3; CDR3 length: 18; V gene: TRBV21-1; CDR3 protein: CATGALGQAPFSGNTIYF
J gene: TRBJ2-1; CDR3 length: 13; V gene: TRBV10-3; CDR3 protein: CAIRYTIRGEQFF
J gene: TRBJ2-1; CDR3 length: 11; V gene: TRBV20-1; CDR3 protein: CSASAGLEQFF
J gene: TRBJ2-3; CDR3 length: 16; V gene: TRBV9; CDR3 protein: CASSLNDLSGTDTQYF
J gene: TRBJ2-3; CDR3 length: 15; V gene: TRBV6-4; CDR3 protein: CASSDGPSETDTQYF
J gene: TRBJ2-7; CDR3 length: 18; V gene: TRBV14; CDR3 protein: CASSRKNAGGGQHYEQYF
J gene: TRBJ2-2; CDR3 length: 15; V gene: TRBV5-4; CDR3 protein: CASSFGFPPGGELFF
J gene: TRBJ2-5; CDR3 length: 13; V gene: TRBV19; CDR3 protein: CATKRTSLETQYF
J gene: TRBJ2-2; CDR3 length: 14; V gene: TRBV27; CDR3 protein: CASSLGSGAGELFF
J gene: TRBJ2-2; CDR3 length: 18; V gene: TRBV4-2; CDR3 protein: CASSRGLAGARNTGELFF
J gene: TRBJ1-2; CDR3 length: 12; V gene: TRBV6-5; CDR3 protein: CASRGGYYGYTF
J gene: TRBJ2-1; CDR3 length: 13; V gene: TRBV5-1; CDR3 protein: CASSPGLRYEQFF
J gene: TRBJ2-7; CDR3 length: 14; V gene: TRBV11-1; CDR3 protein: CASSIDRGSREQYF
J gene: TRBJ2-7; CDR3 length: 17; V gene: TRBV4-3; CDR3 protein: CASSQVGGTASSYEQYF
J gene: TRBJ1-1; CDR3 length: 14; V gene: TRBV4-1; CDR3 protein: CASSQEGAGTEAFF
J gene: TRBJ2-1; CDR3 length: 16; V gene: TRBV29-1; CDR3 protein: CSVEGLAGVSYNEQFF
J gene: TRBJ1-5; CDR3 length: 13; V gene: TRBV10-1; CDR3 protein: CPRGGTRNQPQHF
J gene: TRBJ2-1; CDR3 length: 20; V gene: TRBV10-3; CDR3 protein: CAISESIKDWTSGNYDEQFF
J gene: TRBJ1-1; CDR3 length: 16; V gene: TRBV5-1; CDR3 protein: CASSLGPDTWSTEAFF
J gene: TRBJ2-1; CDR3 length: 15; V gene: TRBV4-3; CDR3 protein: CASSQEGATHNEQFF
J gene: TRBJ1-2; CDR3 length: 17; V gene: TRBV23-1; CDR3 protein: CASSPAGGRGLCYGYTF
J gene: TRBJ2-1; CDR3 length: 16; V gene: TRBV4-1; CDR3 protein: CASSQEPSGRENEQFF
J gene: -; CDR3 length: 13; V gene: TRBV25-1; CDR3 protein: CATLSGTTYEQYF
J gene: TRBJ1-2; CDR3 length: 15; V gene: TRBV28; CDR3 protein: CASSGDRAPNYGYTF
J gene: TRBJ2-7; CDR3 length: 15; V gene: TRBV9; CDR3 protein: CASSVEVGLLYEQYF
J gene: TRBJ2-2; CDR3 length: 16; V gene: TRBV4-1; CDR3 protein: CASSPIAGGPGTELFF
J gene: TRBJ1-1; CDR3 length: 14; V gene: TRBV10-2; CDR3 protein: CASSRTGDPTEAFF
J gene: TRBJ2-3; CDR3 length: 18; V gene: TRBV5-4; CDR3 protein: CASSSHQRLAYSTDTQYF
J gene: TRBJ2-1; CDR3 length: 19; V gene: TRBV10-1; CDR3 protein: CASSPVSSPGTSGRKVRFF
J gene: TRBJ2-1; CDR3 length: 18; V gene: TRBV7-2; CDR3 protein: CASSPPGLAGASYNEQFF
J gene: TRBJ1-2; CDR3 length: 16; V gene: TRBV9; CDR3 protein: CASSEIFRTDSHGYTF
J gene: TRBJ1-2; CDR3 length: 14; V gene: TRBV5-1; CDR3 protein: CASSEEDSGYGYTF
J gene: TRBJ2-7; CDR3 length: 19; V gene: TRBV5-4; CDR3 protein: CASSLGLAGGPLGSYEQYF
J gene: TRBJ1-5; CDR3 length: 14; V gene: TRBV4-1; CDR3 protein: CASSQAGQDQPQHF